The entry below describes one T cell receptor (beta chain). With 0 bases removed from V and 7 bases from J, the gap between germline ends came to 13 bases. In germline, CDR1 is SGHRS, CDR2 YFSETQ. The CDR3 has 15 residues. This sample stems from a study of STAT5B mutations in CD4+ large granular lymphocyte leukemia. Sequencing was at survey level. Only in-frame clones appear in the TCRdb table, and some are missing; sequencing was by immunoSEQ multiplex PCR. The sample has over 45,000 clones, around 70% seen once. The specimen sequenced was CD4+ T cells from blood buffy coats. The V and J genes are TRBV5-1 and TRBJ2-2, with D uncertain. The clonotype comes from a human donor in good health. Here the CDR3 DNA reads TGCGCCAGCAGCTTGGTGCCAGATAGTAACGGGGAGCTGTTTTTT. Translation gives CASSLVPDSNGELFF.